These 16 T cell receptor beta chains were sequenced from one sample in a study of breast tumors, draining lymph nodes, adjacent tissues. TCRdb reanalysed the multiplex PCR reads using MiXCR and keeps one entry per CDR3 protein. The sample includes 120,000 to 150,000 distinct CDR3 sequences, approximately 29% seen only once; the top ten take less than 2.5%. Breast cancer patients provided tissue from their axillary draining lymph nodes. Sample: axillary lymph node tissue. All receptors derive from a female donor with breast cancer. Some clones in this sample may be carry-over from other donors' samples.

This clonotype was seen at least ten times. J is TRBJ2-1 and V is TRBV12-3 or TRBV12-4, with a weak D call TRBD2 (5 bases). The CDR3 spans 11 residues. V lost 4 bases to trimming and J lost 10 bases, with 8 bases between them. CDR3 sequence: CASSSEGEQFF. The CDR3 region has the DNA TGTGCCAGCAGTTCCGAGGGAGAGCAGTTCTTC.

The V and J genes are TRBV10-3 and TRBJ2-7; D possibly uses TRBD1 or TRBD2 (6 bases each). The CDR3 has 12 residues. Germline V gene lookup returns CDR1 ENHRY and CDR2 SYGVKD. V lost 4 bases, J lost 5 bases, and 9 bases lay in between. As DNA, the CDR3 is TGTGCCATCAGTGGGAGGGGGAACGAGCAGTACGTC. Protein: CAISGRGNEQYV.

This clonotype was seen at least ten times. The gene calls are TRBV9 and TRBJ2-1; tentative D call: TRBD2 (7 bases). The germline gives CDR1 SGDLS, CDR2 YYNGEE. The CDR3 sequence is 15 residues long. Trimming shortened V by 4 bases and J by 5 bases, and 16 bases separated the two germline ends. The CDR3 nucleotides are TGTGCCAGCAGCATCGAAGGGAGGGGGGACAATGAGCAGTTCTTC. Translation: CASSIEGRGDNEQFF.

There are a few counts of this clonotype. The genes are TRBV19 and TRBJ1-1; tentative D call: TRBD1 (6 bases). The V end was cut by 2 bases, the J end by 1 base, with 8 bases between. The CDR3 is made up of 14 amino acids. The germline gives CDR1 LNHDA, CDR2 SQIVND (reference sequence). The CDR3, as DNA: TGTGCCAGTAGTATATCGACAGGGAACACTGAAGCTTTCTTT. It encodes CASSISTGNTEAFF.

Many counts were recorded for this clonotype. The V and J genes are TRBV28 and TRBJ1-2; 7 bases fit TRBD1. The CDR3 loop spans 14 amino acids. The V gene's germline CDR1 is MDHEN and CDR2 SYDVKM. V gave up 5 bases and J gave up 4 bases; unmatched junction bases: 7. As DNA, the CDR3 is TGTGCCAGCAGTCCCACAGGGGAGGCCTATGGCTACACCTTC. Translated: CASSPTGEAYGYTF.

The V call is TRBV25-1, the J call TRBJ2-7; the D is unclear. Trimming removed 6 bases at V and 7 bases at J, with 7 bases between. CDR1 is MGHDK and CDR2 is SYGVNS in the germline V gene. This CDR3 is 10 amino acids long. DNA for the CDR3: TGTGCCAGCAGAGGAAGTGAGCAGTACGTC. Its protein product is CASRGSEQYV.

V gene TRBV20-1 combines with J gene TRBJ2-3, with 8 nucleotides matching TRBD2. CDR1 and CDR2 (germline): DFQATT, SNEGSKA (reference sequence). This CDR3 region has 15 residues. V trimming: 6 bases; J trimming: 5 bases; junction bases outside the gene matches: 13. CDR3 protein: CSAPSGGTDRDTQYF. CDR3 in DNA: TGCAGTGCCCCAAGCGGGGGTACTGACAGAGATACGCAGTATTTT.

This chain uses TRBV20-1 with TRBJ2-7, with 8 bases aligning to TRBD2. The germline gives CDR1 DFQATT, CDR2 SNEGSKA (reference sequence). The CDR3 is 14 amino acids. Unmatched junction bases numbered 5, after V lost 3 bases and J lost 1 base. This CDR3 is CSASNGGGSYEQYF. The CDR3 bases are TGCAGTGCTAGTAACGGGGGGGGATCCTACGAGCAGTACTTC.

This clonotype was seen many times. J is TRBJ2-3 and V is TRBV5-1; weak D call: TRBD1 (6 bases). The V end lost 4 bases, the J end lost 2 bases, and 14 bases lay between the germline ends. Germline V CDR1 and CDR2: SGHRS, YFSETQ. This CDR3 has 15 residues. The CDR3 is CASSGGHGLTDTQYF. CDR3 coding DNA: TGCGCCAGCAGCGGGGGACACGGTCTCACAGATACGCAGTATTTT. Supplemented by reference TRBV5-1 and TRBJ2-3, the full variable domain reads KAGVTQTPRYLIKTRGQQVTLSCSPISGHRSVSWYQQTPGQGLQFLFEYFSETQRNKGNFPGRFSGRQFSNSRSEMNVSTLELGDSALYLCASSGGHGLTDTQYFGPGTRLTVL.

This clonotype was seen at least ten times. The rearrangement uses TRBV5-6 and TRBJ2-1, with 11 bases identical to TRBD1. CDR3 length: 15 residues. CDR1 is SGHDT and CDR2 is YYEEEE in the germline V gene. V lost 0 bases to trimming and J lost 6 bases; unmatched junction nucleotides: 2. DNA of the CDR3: TGTGCCAGCAGCTTGGGGACAGGGGGCTTCAATGAGCAGTTCTTC. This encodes CASSLGTGGFNEQFF. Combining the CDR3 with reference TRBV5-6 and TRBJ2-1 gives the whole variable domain DAGVTQSPTHLIKTRGQQVTLRCSPKSGHDTVSWYQQALGQGPQFIFQYYEEEERQRGNFPDRFSGHQFPNYSSELNVNALLLGDSALYLCASSLGTGGFNEQFFGPGTRLTVL.

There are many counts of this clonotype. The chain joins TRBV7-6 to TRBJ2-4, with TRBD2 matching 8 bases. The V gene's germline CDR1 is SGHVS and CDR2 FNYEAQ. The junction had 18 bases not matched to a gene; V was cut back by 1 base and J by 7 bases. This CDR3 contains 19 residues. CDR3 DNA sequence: TGTGCCAGCAGCTTAGAATCTTCGGCTAGCGGGTTTCTAGGGAACATTCAGTACTTC. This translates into CASSLESSASGFLGNIQYF.

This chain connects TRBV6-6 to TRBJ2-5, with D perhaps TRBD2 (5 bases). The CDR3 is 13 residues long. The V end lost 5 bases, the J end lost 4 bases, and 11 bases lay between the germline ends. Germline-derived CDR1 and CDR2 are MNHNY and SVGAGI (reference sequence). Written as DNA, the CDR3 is TGTGCCAGCAGTAAAGAACGGGGAGAGACCCAGTACTTC. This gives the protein CASSKERGETQYF.

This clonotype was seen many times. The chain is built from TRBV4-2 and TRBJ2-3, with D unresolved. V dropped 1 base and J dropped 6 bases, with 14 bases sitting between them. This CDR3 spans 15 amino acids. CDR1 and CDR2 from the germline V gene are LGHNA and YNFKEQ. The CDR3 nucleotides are TGTGCCAGCAGCCAAGCCGGAAGTGCATCTGATACGCAGTATTTT. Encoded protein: CASSQAGSASDTQYF.

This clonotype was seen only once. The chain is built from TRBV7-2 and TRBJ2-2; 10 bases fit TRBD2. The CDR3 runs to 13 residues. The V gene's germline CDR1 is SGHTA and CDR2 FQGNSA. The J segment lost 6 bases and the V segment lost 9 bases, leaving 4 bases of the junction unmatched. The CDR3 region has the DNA TGTGCCAGTGAAGCGGGGGGGTCCGGGGAGCTGTTTTTT. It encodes CASEAGGSGELFF.

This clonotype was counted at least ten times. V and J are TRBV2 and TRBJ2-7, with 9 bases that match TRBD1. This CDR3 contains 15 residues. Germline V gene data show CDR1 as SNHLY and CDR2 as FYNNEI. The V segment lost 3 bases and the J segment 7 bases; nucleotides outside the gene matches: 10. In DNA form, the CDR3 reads TGTGCCAGCAGTGATGGGGGGACAGGGATATTGGAGCAGTACGTC. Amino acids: CASSDGGTGILEQYV.

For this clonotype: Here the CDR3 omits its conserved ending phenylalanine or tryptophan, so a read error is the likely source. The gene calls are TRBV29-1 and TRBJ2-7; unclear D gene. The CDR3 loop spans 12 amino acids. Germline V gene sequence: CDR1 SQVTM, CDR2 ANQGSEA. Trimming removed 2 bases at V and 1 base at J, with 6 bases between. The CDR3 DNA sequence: TGCAGCGTTGAAATCCAGTCCTACGAGCAGTACTCT. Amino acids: CSVEIQSYEQYS.